This paragraph reports one T cell receptor (beta chain). Its target antigen remains unknown. No base quality values were provided; no much bigger clone lies one nucleotide off. The CDR3, cysteine through phenylalanine, is 11 amino acids long. CDR3 DNA only is kept here, 33 bases in frame from base 1. The junction carries 10 bases between V and J, which are trimmed by 5 bases and 6 bases respectively. From a lookup of the germline V gene (reference sequence), CDR1 and CDR2 are DFQATT and SNEGSKA. The source of the sample is a study of cytomegalovirus exposure and HLA in healthy donors (dated by TCRdb to the late 2010s). For the study in its entirety: In an earlier analysis of several hundred of the donors, approximately 260 Gb of sequence data and 90 million to 120 million unique TCR beta sequences from roughly 200 million T cells were reported. Approximately 300 gigabases of sequencing data and around 80 million unique TCR sequences made up an early release that covered some 640 HLA-typed donors. Among the roughly 390 genotyped donors, around 81% belonged to the genetic ancestry cluster associated with self-reported Caucasian donors. The study aimed to test whether cataloging public T cell receptors could reveal signatures of past pathogen exposure. The study used immunosequencing to profile the T cell repertoires of approximately 640 subjects and linked those repertoires to cytomegalovirus serostatus. In addition to the first cohort of 666 subjects, a separate validation cohort of 120 different subjects was used. To predict cytomegalovirus infection status, the study combined high-throughput TCR immunosequencing, statistical association of individual TCRs with disease status, and machine learning. A later analysis re-analyzed previously published TCR beta repertoires from 650 to 800 donors and added high-resolution HLA genotyping to study TCR occurrence patterns. Rather than using new phenotypic data, the later analysis identified candidate immune exposures from TCR beta sequences and from how often those sequences occurred across donors. An earlier analysis of approximately 580 of the donors used high-throughput TCR beta sequencing to judge whether each TCR beta V gene segment behaved as functional or pseudogenic. Alongside the repertoire data, information on donor age, sex, ethnicity and CMV serostatus was compiled. A later genetic analysis took genome-wide SNP genotypes for 398 of the 666 donors and used that subset as a discovery cohort. Every repertoire in the discovery cohort had been generated on one and the same sequencing platform. HLA typing included class I and class II loci at four-digit resolution. Typing coverage differed by locus: A, B, C, DRB1 and DQB1 were typed in about 629-640 donors, DQA1 in 522, DPA1 in around 580, and DPB1 in just under 490. About five DR-DQ haplotypes were handled as single units for association and clustering because linkage in the cohort was strong. Across around 400 genotyped donors of the cohort, an average of about 240,000 unique TCR beta nucleotide sequences per donor were sequenced, and approximately 17% of those sequences were non-productive. The study at large found these results: Roughly uniform sequencing depth across donors was assumed in presence/absence analyses, although this assumption may not hold. HLA typing was unavailable for some donors at each locus, so association tests used only the typed subset. An association between a missense DCLRE1C variant and V-gene and J-gene trimming of TCR beta chains was found in a later genetic analysis and replicated in an independent cohort. Some IMGT-functional V segments, including TRBV6-2 and TRBV6-3, could not be told apart with the 87-base-pair reads, so those segments were excluded. A further reported finding was that TCR beta sequences accurately predicted the HLA-A and HLA-B alleles for most subjects in the first cohort. In a later analysis, HLA-associated TCR beta chains showed more clonal expansion and lower generation probabilities than non-associated chains that were equally common. According to a later analysis, TCR association rates differed among HLA loci, with DRB1 alleles showing the most associated TCRs and HLA-C alleles showing the fewest. The cohort was sequenced for TCR beta chains only, and without alpha or paired-chain data the features that could be detected were limited. A group of highly shared sequence variants was considered likely to be a technical artifact of the sequencing pipeline. Correlated functional status among segregating V segments might be attributable to linkage disequilibrium, but an unknown experimental factor could not be ruled out. The classifier was reported to diagnose cytomegalovirus status with high specificity and sensitivity in both the original and validation cohorts. Immune exposure information for the cohort was limited to CMV serostatus. The authors suggested that the approach could potentially be extended to other disease states and immunological phenotypes. A total of 150 to 200 TCR beta chains were listed by the study as associated with cytomegalovirus. According to a later genetic analysis, donors in an Asian-associated ancestry cluster had fewer N-insertions in productive TCRs than the approximately 610-donor mean. A later analysis found that most CMV-associated TCR beta chains appeared HLA-restricted, with HLA associations seemingly driven largely by CMV exposure. Assigning TCR associations to individual alleles was difficult when HLA alleles, especially DR and DQ, strongly co-occurred. Because counts were too low, roughly 16 rarely observed V segments, including chromosome 9 orphons, were left out of the earlier analysis of approximately 580 of the donors. Specific HLA alleles were associated with around 18,000 TCR beta sequences at a false discovery rate of 0.05 in a later analysis. A later analysis reported that several top co-occurrence clusters appeared linked to parvovirus B19, influenza, CMV and Epstein-Barr virus. In an earlier analysis of approximately 590 of the donors, most TCR beta V segments were observed in productive rearrangements about 87% or about 30% of the time, broadly matching IMGT annotations. In vitro tests confirmed that a few of the cytomegalovirus-associated TCR beta chains recognize cytomegalovirus antigens. While some public TCRs were present in many individuals, most TCR sequences turned up only very rarely across donors.

Libraries were made using the immunoSEQ multiplex PCR assay. For the multiplex PCR, a mixture combining 60 forward primers for TCR Vbeta segments and 13 reverse primers for TCR Jbeta segments was used. Amplification of the CDR3 region of rearranged TCR beta genes was performed with a multiplex PCR assay on genomic DNA. On the Illumina HiSeq System, the amplified TCR beta libraries were sequenced as 87-base-pair reads. Turning to the authors' computational methods: A later analysis counted 65 million to 90 million unique TCR beta chains across the 550 to 750 repertoires, and roughly 10 million of these chains were shared by at least two donors. To remove PCR and sequencing errors, raw reads were error-corrected and collapsed into unique sequences using a nearest-neighbor algorithm that merged closely related sequences. V, D and J gene segments were assigned by aligning CDR3 sequences to IMGT reference sequences. For a sequence to be retained, a match of at least six nucleotides to both a V gene segment and a J gene segment was required. A rearrangement counted as productive if the CDR3 had no stop codons and remained in frame with V and J, and every other rearrangement counted as non-productive. CDR3 was defined by IMGT convention, running from the second conserved V-encoded cysteine to the conserved J-encoded phenylalanine. In an earlier analysis of approximately 500 of the donors, sequences lacking an unambiguous match to a single V gene segment were excluded. In an earlier analysis of around 590 of the donors, a V segment was called functional when productive rearrangements were above 56.7%, and segregating when the standard deviation between donors exceeded 5%. A statistical classification framework was developed to diagnose cytomegalovirus status using the catalog of TCR beta chain sequences. V and J gene assignment, in a later analysis, came from comparing TCR nucleotide sequences with IMGT/GENE-DB human TR gene sequences. The TCRdist pipeline was used in a later analysis to assign CDR3 sequences and most-parsimonious VDJ recombination scenarios. In a later analysis, each TCR beta chain was defined by its CDR3 amino acid sequence together with its V-gene family, and reads lacking a unique V-gene family were excluded. In a later analysis, 450 to 600 highly shared, low-generation-probability nucleotide sequences were removed to address suspected cross-contamination and a sequencing artifact. In a later analysis, a clonal expansion index was calculated for each public chain from normalized within-repertoire ranks of inferred template counts. A later analysis computed generation probabilities with a VDJ recombination model fitted to out-of-frame rearrangements, and checked the results against IGoR. In a later analysis, hypergeometric tests were used to score TCR-TCR, TCR-HLA and TCR-CMV co-occurrence, with a repertoire-size bias correction applied to TCR pairs. A later analysis estimated false discovery rates by permuting HLA or CMV assignments 20 times. A later analysis grouped co-occurring TCRs with DBSCAN, adding TCRdist sequence similarity when clustering within HLA-allele-positive subsets. Repertoires with fewer than 30,000 or more than 120,000 public chains, plus five repertoires with anomalous nucleotide sharing, were excluded from co-occurrence clustering. TCRdb holds this immuneACCESS table with in-frame rearrangements only. Some clones are missing; in checked studies, unresolved V genes explain under half, and the rest has no known cause. The V and J calls and clone size come from that table; D and trimming were worked out from the DNA. The sample table shows about 140,000 clones, and roughly 80% are seen once. Over 0.95% of the sample rests with the top ten.

The cohort consisted of 650 to 850 healthy bone marrow donors. All cohort members were sampled while nominally healthy, although unrecorded immune exposures were likely present. The donor tested CMV seronegative, placing the donor among the 300 to 450 seronegative members of the cohort. A peripheral blood sample was provided by each donor, and peripheral blood mononuclear cells were used for TCR beta sequencing. Genomic DNA was extracted from the blood cell samples with the Qiagen DNeasy Blood Extraction Kit. The sample consisted of PBMCs. The TCR comes from a female donor in good health and CMV-seronegative. The chain employs TRBV20-1 and TRBJ1-2; the D region possibly corresponds to TRBD1 (6 bases align). The CDR3 protein sequence reads: CSARDTDGYTF. The DNA is TGCAGTGCTCGGGACACGGATGGCTACACCTTC.